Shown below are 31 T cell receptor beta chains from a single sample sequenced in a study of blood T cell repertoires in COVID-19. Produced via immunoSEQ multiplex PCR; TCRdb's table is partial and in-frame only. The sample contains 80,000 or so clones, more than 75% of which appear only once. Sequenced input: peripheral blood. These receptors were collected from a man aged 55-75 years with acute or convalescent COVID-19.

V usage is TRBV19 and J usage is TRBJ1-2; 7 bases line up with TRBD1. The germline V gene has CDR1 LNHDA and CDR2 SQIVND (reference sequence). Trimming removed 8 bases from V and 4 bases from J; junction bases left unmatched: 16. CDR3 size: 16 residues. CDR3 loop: CASARQGSPSSYGYTF. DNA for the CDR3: TGTGCCAGTGCGAGACAGGGTAGTCCCTCCAGCTATGGCTACACCTTC.

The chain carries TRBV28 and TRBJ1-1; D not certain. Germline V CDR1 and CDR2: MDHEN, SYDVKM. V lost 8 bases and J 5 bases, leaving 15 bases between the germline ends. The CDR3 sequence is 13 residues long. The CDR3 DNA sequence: TGTGCCAGCCGTAACCCCCTATCGACTGAAGCTTTCTTT. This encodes CASRNPLSTEAFF.

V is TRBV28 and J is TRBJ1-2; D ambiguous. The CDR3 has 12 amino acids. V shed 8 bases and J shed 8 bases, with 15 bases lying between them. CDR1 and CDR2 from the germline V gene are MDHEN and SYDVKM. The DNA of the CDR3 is TGTGCCAGCGATGGCAGTTCGAAAGGCTACACCTTC. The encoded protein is CASDGSSKGYTF.

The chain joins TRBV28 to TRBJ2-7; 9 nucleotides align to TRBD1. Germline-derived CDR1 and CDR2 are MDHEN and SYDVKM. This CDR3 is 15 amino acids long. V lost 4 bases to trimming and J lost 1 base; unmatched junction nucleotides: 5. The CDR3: CASSYTGGLSYEQYF. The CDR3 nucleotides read TGTGCCAGCAGTTACACAGGGGGCTTATCCTACGAGCAGTACTTC.

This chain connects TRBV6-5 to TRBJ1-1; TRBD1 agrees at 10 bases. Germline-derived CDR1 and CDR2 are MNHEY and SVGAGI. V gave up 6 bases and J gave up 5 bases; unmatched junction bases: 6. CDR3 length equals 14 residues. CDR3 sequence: CASRSGQGYTEAFF. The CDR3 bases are TGTGCCAGCAGGTCGGGACAGGGGTATACTGAAGCTTTCTTT.

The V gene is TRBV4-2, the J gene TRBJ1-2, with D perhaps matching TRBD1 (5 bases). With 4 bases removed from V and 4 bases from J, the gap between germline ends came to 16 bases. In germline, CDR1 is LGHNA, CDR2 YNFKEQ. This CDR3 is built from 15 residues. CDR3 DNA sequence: TGTGCCAGCAGCCCCGATCTCGACAGCCGCTATGGCTACACCTTC. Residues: CASSPDLDSRYGYTF.

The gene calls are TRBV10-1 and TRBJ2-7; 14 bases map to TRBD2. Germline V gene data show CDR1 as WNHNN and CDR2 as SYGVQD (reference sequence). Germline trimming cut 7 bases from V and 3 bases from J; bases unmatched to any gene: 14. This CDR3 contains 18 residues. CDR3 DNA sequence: TGCGCCAGCACCGTGGGGACTAGCGGGAGAGAGGAATGCTACGAGCAGTACTTC. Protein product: CASTVGTSGREECYEQYF.

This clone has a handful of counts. CDR3 sequence reads: CASSYSTDLQPQHF. CDR3 DNA: TGTGCCAGCAGTTATAGTACAGACCTTCAGCCCCAGCATTTT. This chain joins TRBV6-2 or TRBV6-3 and TRBJ1-5; D gene uncertain. Germline V gene sequence: CDR1 MNHEY, CDR2 SVGEGT. Deletions cut 3 bases from V and 6 bases from J, with 12 bases between. This CDR3 is built from 14 residues.

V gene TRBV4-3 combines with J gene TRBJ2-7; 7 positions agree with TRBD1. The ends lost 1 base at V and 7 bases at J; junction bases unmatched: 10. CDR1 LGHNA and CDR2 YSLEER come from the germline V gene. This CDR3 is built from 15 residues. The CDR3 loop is CASSQVTGALGEQYF. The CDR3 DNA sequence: TGCGCCAGCAGCCAAGTCACAGGGGCCCTAGGGGAGCAGTACTTC.

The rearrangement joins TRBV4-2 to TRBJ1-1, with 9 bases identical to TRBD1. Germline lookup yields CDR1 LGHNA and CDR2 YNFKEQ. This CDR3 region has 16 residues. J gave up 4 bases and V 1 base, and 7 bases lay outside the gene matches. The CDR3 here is CASSQGQGVVSTEAFF. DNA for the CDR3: TGTGCCAGCAGCCAAGGACAGGGGGTGGTTTCCACTGAAGCTTTCTTT.

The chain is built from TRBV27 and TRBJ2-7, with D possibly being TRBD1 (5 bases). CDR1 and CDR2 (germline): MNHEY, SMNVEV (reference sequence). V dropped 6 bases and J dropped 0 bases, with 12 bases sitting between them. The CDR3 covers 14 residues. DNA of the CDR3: TGTGCCAGCAGCGATCAGGGAAGCTCCTACGAGCAGTACTTC. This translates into CASSDQGSSYEQYF.

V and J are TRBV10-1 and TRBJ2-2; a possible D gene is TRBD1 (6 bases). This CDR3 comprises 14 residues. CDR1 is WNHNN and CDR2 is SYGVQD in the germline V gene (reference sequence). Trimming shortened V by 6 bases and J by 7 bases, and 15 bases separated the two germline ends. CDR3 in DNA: TGCGCCAGCAGCCCTACAGGGTCGAACGGGGAGCTGTTTTTT. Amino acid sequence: CASSPTGSNGELFF.

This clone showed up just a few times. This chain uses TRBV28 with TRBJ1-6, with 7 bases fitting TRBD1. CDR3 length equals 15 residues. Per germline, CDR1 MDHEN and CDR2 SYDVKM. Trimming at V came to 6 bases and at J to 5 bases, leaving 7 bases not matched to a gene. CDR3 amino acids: CASRTTGVDNSPLHF. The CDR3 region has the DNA TGTGCCAGCAGAACTACAGGGGTCGATAATTCACCCCTCCACTTT.

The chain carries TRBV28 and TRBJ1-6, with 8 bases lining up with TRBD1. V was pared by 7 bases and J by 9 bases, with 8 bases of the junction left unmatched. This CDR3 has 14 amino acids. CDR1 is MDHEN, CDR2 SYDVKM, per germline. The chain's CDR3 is CASTPGQGGSPLHF. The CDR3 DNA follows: TGTGCCAGCACCCCTGGACAGGGCGGTTCACCCCTCCACTTT.

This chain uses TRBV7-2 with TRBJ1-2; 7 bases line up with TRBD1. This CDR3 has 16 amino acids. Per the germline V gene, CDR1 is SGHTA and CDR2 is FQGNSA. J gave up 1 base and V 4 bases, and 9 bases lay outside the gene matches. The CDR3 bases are TGTGCCAGCAGCTCTATCCGGGACAGATATAACTATGGCTACACCTTC. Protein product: CASSSIRDRYNYGYTF. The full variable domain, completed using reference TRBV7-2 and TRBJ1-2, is GAGVSQSPSNKVTEKGKDVELRCDPISGHTALYWYRQSLGQGLEFLIYFQGNSAPDKSGLPSDRFSAERTGGSVSTLTIQRTQQEDSAVYLCASSSIRDRYNYGYTFGSGTRLTVV.

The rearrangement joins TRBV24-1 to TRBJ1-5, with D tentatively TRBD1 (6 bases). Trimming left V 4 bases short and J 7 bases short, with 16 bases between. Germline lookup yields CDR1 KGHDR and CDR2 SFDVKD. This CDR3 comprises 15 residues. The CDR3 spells CATSDTSGDGQPQHF. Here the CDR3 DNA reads TGTGCCACCAGTGACACGTCAGGGGATGGACAGCCCCAGCATTTT.

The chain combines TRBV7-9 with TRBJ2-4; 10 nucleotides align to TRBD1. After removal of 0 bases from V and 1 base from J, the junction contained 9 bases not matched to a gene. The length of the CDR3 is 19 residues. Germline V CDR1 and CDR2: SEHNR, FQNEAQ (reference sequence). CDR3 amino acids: CASSLAGTGVPGAKNIQYF. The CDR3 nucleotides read TGTGCCAGCAGCTTAGCCGGGACAGGGGTCCCGGGGGCCAAAAACATTCAGTACTTC.

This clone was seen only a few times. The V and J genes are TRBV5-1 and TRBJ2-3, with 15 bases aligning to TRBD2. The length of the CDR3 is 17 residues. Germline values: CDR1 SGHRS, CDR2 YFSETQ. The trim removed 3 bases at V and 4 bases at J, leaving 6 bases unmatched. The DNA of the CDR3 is TGCGCCAGCAGCTGGGGGACTAGCGGGGGGCGACCAGATACGCAGTATTTT. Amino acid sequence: CASSWGTSGGRPDTQYF.

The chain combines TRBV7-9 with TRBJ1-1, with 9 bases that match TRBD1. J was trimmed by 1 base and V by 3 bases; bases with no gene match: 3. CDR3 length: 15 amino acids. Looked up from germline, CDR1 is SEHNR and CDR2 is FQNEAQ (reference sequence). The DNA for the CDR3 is TGTGCCAGCAGCTTTCAGACAGGGGGGAACACTGAAGCTTTCTTT. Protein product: CASSFQTGGNTEAFF. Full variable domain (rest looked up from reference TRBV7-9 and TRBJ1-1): DTGVSQNPRHKITKRGQNVTFRCDPISEHNRLYWYRQTLGQGPEFLTYFQNEAQLEKSRLLSDRFSAERPKGSFSTLEIQRTEQGDSAMYLCASSFQTGGNTEAFFGQGTRLTVV.

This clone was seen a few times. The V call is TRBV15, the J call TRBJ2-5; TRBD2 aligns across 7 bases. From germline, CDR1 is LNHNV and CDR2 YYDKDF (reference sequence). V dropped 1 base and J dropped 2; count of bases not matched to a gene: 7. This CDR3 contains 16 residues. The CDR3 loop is CATSRAPVAGQETQYF. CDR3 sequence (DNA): TGTGCCACCAGCAGAGCCCCCGTAGCGGGTCAAGAGACCCAGTACTTC.

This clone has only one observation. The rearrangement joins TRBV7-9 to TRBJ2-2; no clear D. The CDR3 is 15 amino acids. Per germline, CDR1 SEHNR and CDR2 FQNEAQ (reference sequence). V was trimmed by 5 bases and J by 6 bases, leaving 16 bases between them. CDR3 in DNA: TGTGCCAGCAGCCACCATCTAGTCGAGGCCGGGGAGCTGTTTTTT. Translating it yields CASSHHLVEAGELFF.

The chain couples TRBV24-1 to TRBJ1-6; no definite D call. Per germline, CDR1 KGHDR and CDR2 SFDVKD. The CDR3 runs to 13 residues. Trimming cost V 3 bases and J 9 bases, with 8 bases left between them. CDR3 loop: CATSDLRGSPLHF. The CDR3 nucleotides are TGTGCCACCAGTGATCTGCGCGGTTCACCCCTCCACTTT.

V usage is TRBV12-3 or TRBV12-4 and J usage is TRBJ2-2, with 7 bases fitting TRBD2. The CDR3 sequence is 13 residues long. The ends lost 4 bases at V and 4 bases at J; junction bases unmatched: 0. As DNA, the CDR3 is TGTGCCAGCAGTTCGGGGGGCACCGGGGAGCTGTTTTTT. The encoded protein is CASSSGGTGELFF.

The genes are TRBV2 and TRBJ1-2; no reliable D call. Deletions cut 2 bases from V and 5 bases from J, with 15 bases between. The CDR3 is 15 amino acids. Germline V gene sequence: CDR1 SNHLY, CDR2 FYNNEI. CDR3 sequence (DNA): TGTGCCAGCAGTGAACAAGCAGACTGGTATTATGGCTACACCTTC. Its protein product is CASSEQADWYYGYTF.

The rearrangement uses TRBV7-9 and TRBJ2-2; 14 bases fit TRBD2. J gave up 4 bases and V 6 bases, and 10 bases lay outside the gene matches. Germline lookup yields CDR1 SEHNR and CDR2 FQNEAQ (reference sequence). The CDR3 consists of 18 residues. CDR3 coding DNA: TGTGCCAGCAGGAAACCGGGACTAGCGGGAGTCACCACCGGGGAGCTGTTTTTT. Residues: CASRKPGLAGVTTGELFF.

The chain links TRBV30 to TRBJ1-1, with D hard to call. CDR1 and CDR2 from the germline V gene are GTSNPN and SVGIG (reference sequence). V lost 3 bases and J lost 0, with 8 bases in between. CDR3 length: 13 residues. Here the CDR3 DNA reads TGTGCCTGGAGAGAGGGATTGAACACTGAAGCTTTCTTT. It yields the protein CAWREGLNTEAFF.

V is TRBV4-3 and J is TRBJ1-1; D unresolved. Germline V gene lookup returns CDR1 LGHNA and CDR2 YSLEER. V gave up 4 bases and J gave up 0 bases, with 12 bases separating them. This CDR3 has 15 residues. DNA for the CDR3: TGCGCCAGCAGCCGAGGCGAGGGCGTGAACACTGAAGCTTTCTTT. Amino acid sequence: CASSRGEGVNTEAFF.

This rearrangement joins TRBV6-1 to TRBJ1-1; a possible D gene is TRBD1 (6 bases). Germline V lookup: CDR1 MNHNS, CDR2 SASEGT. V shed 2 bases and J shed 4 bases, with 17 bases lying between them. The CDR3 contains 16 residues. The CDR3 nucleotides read TGTGCCAGCAGTGAAACCGGGACAAATTTCGGCACTGAAGCTTTCTTT. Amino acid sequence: CASSETGTNFGTEAFF.

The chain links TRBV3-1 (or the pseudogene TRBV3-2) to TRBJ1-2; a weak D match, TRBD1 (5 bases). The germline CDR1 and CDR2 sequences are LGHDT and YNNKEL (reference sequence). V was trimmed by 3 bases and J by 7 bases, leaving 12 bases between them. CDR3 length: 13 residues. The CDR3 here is CASSQNRQSGYTF. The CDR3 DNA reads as TGTGCCAGCAGCCAGAATAGACAGTCTGGCTACACCTTC.

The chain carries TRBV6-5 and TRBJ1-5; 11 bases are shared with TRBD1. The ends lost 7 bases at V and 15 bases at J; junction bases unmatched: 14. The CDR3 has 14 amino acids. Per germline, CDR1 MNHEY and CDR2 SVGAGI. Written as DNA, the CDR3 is TGTGCCAGCAATATGGGACAGGGGGTTTTAGTATGGCATTTT. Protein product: CASNMGQGVLVWHF.

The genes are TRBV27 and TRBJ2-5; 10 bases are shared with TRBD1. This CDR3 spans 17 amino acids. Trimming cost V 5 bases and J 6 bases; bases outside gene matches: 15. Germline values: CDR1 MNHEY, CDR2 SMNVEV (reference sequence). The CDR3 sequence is CASSLRAGTGVAKTQYF. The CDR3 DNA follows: TGTGCCAGCAGTCTCCGCGCCGGGACAGGGGTAGCAAAGACCCAGTACTTC.